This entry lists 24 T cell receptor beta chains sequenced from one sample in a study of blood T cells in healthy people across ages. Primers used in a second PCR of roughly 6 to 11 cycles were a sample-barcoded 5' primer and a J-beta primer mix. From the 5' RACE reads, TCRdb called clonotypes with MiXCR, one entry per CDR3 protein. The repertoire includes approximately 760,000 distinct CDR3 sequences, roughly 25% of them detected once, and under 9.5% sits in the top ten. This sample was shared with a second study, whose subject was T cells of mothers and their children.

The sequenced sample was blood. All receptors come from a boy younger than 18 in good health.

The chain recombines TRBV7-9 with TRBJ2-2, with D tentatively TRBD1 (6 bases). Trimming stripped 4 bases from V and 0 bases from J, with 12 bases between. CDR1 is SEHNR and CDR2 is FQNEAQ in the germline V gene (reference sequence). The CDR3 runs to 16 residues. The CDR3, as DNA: TGTGCCAGCAGCTATCTAACAGGGTCGAACACCGGGGAGCTGTTTTTT. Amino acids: CASSYLTGSNTGELFF.

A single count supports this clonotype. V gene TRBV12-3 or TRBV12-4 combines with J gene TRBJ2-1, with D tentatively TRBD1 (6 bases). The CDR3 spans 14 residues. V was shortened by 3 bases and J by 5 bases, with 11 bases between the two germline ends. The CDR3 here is CASSFQGSNNEQFF. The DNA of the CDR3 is TGTGCCAGCAGTTTTCAGGGGTCCAACAATGAGCAGTTCTTC.

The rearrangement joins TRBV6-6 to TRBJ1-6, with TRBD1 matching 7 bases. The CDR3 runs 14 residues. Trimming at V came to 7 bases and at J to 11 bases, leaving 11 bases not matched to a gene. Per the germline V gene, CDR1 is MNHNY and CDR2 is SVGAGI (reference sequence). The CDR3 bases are TGTGCCAGCAATCCGGGACAGTCTTTTGCACCCCTCCACTTT. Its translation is CASNPGQSFAPLHF.

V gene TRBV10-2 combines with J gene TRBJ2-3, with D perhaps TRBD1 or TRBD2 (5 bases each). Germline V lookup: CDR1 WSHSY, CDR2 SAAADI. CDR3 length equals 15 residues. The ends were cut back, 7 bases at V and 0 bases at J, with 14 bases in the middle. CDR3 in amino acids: CASTEGYSSTDTQYF. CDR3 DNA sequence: TGCGCCAGCACCGAGGGGTATTCTAGCACAGATACGCAGTATTTT.

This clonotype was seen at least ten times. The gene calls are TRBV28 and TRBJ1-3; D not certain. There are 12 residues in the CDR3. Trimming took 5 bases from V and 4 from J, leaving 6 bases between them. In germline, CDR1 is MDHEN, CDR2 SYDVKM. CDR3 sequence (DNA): TGTGCCAGCAGTACCTCGGGAAACACCATATATTTT. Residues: CASSTSGNTIYF.

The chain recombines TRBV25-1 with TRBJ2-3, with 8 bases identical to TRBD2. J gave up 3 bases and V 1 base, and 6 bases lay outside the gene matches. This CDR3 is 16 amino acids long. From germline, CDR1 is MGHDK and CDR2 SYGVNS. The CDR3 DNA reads TGTGCCAGCAGTGAATCGGCAGCGGGAGTGACAGATACGCAGTATTTT. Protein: CASSESAAGVTDTQYF. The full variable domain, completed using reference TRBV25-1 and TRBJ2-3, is EADIYQTPRYLVIGTGKKITLECSQTMGHDKMYWYQQDPGMELHLIHYSYGVNSTEKGDLSSESTVSRIRTEHFPLTLESARPSHTSQYLCASSESAAGVTDTQYFGPGTRLTVL.

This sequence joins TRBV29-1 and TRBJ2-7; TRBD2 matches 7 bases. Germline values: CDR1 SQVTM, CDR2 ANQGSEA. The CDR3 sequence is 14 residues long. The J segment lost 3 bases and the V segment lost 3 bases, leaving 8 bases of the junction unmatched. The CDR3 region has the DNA TGCAGCGTTGAGATCGGCGGGAGAGGCTACGAGCAGTACTTC. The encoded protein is CSVEIGGRGYEQYF.

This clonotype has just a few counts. CDR3 in DNA: TGTGCCAGCAGCAACAAGGGGGTAAGCTACGAGCAGTACTTC. Translation gives CASSNKGVSYEQYF. The gene calls are TRBV11-2 and TRBJ2-7, with TRBD1 as a possible D gene (6 bases). Germline CDR1 and CDR2: SGHAT and FQNNGV. This CDR3 spans 14 amino acids. V lost 5 bases to trimming and J lost 3 bases, with 14 bases between them.

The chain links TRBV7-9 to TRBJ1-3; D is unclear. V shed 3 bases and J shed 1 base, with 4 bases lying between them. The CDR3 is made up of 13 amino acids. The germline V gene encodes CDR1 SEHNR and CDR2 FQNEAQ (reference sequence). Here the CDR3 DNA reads TGTGCCAGCAGCTTCAAATCTGGAAACACCATATATTTT. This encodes CASSFKSGNTIYF. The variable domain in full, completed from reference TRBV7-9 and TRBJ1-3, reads DTGVSQNPRHKITKRGQNVTFRCDPISEHNRLYWYRQTLGQGPEFLTYFQNEAQLEKSRLLSDRFSAERPKGSFSTLEIQRTEQGDSAMYLCASSFKSGNTIYFGEGSWLTVV.

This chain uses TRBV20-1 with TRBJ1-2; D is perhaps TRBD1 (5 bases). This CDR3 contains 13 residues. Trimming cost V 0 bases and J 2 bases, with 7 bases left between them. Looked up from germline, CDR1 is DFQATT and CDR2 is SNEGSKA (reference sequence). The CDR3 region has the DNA TGCAGTGCTAGAGAGGACATAAACTATGGCTACACCTTC. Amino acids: CSAREDINYGYTF.

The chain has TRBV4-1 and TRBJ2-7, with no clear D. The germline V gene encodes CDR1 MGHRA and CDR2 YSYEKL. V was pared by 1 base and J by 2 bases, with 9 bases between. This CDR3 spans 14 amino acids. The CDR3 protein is CASSQVASTYEQYF. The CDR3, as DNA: TGCGCCAGCAGCCAAGTGGCGAGCACCTACGAGCAGTACTTC.

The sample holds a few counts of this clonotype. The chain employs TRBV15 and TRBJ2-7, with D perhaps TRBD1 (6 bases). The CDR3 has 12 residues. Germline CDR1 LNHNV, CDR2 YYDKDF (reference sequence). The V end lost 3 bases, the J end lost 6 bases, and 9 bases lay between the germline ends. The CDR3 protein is CATSSTGSEQYF. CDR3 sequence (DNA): TGTGCCACCAGCAGCACAGGGTCCGAGCAGTACTTC. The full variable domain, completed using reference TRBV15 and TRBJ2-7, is DAMVIQNPRYQVTQFGKPVTLSCSQTLNHNVMYWYQQKSSQAPKLLFHYYDKDFNNEADTPDNFQSRRPNTSFCFLDIRSPGLGDTAMYLCATSSTGSEQYFGPGTRLTVT.

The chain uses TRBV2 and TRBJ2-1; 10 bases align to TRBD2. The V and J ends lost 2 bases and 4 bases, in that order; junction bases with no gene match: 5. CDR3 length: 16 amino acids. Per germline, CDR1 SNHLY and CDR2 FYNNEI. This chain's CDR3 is CASSELVAGGYNEQFF. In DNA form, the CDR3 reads TGTGCCAGCAGTGAACTGGTAGCGGGAGGATACAATGAGCAGTTCTTC.

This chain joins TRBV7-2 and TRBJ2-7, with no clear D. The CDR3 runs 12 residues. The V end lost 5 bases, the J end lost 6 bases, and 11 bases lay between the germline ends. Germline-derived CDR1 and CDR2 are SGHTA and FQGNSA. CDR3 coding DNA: TGTGCCAGCAGCACGAGAGTTAGCGAGCAGTACTTC. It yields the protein CASSTRVSEQYF.

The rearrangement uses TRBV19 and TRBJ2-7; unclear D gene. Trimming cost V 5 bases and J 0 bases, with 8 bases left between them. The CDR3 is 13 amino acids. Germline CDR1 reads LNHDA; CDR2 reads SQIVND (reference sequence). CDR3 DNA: TGTGCCAGTAGTGCGACGTACTCCTACGAGCAGTACTTC. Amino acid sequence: CASSATYSYEQYF.

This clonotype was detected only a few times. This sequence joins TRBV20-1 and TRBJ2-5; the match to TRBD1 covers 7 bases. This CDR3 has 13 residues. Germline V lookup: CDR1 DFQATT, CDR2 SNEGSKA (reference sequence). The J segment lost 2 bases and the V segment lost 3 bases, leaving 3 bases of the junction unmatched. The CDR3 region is CSASRTGQETQYF. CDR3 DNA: TGCAGTGCTAGCAGGACAGGTCAAGAGACCCAGTACTTC.

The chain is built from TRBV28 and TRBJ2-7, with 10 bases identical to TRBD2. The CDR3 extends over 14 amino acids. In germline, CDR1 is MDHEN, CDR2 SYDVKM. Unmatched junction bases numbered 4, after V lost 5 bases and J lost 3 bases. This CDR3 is CASSESGRDYEQYF. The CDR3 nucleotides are TGTGCCAGCAGTGAGAGCGGGAGGGACTACGAGCAGTACTTC.

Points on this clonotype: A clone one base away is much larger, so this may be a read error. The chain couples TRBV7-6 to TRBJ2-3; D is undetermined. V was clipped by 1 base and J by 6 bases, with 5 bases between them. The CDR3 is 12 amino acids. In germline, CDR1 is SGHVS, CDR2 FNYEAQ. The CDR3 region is CASSLVEDTQYF. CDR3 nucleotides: TGTGCCAGCAGCTTAGTGGAGGATACGCAGTATTTT. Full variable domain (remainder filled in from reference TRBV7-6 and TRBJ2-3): GAGVSQSPRYKVTKRGQDVALRCDPISGHVSLYWYRQALGQGPEFLTYFNYEAQQDKSGLPNDRFSAERPEGSISTLTIQRTEQRDSAMYRCASSLVEDTQYFGPGTRLTVL.

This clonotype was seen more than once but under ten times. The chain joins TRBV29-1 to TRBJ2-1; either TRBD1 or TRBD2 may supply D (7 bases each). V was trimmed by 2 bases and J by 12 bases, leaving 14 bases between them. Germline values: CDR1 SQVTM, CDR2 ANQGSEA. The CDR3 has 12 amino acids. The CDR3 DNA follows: TGCAGCGTTGAATACCAGGGGGGGGTGCAGTTCTTC. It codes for CSVEYQGGVQFF.

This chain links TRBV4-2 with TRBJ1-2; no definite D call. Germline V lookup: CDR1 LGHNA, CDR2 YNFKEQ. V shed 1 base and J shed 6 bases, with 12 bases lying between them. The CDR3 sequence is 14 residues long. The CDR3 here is CASSQGPGVNGYTF. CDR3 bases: TGTGCCAGCAGCCAAGGACCGGGTGTGAATGGCTACACCTTC.

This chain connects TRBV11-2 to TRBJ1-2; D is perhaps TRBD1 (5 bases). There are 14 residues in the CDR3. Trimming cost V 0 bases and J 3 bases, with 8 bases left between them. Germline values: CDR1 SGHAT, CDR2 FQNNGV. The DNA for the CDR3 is TGTGCCAGCAGCTTAGATTTGGGGGACTATGGCTACACCTTC. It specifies CASSLDLGDYGYTF.

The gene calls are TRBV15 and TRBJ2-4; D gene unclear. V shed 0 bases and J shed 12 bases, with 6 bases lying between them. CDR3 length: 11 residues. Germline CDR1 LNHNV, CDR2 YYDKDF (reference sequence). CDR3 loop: CATSRDRHQYF. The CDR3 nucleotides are TGTGCCACCAGCAGAGATAGGCATCAGTACTTC.

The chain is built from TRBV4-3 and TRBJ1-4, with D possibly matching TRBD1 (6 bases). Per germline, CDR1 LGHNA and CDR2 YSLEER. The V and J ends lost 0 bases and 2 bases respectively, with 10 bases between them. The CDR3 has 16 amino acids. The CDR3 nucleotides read TGCGCCAGCAGCCAAGATTCGGGGGCCACTAATGAAAAACTGTTTTTT. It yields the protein CASSQDSGATNEKLFF.

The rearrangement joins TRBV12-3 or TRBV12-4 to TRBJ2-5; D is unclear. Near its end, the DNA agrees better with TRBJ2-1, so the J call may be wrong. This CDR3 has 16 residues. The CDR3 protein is CASSSLSPSPYNEQFF. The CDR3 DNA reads TGTGCCAGCAGTTCCCTTTCCCCGTCCCCTTACAATGAGCAGTTCTTC.